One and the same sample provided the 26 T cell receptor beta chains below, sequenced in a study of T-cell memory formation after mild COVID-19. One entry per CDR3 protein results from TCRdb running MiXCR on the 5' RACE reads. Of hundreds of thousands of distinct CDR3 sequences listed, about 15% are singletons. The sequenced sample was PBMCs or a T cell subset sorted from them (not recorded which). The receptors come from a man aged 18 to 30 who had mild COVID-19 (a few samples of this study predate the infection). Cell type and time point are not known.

The CDR3, as DNA: TGCGCCAGCAGCTTGGGACCGACAGGGGCCCAAGAGACCCAGTACTTC. Encoded protein: CASSLGPTGAQETQYF. V gene TRBV5-1 combines with J gene TRBJ2-5; 8 positions match TRBD1. The J segment lost 1 base and the V segment lost 0 bases, leaving 5 bases of the junction unmatched. Per the germline V gene, CDR1 is SGHRS and CDR2 is YFSETQ. This CDR3 region has 16 residues.

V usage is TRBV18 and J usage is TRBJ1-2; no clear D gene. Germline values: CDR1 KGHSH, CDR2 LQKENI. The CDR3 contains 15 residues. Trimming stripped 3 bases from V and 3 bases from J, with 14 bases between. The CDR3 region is CASSPDLGKDYGYTF. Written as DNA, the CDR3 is TGTGCCAGCTCACCTGATCTAGGGAAGGACTATGGCTACACCTTC. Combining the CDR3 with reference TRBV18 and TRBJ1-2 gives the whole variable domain NAGVMQNPRHLVRRRGQEARLRCSPMKGHSHVYWYRQLPEEGLKFMVYLQKENIIDESGMPKERFSAEFPKEGPSILRIQQVVRGDSAAYFCASSPDLGKDYGYTFGSGTRLTVV.

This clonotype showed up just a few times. The CDR3 here is CASRSGREKLFF. CDR3 coding DNA: TGTGCCAGCAGATCTGGACGGGAAAAACTGTTTTTT. The chain uses TRBV6-5 and TRBJ1-4; D gene ambiguous. Trimming left V 6 bases short and J 8 bases short, with 10 bases between. The CDR3 is 12 residues long. Germline V gene sequence: CDR1 MNHEY, CDR2 SVGAGI.

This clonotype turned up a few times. CDR3 amino acids: CASSAVTNYGYTF. Here the CDR3 DNA reads TGTGCCAGCAGCGCGGTAACTAACTATGGCTACACCTTC. The chain combines TRBV7-2 with TRBJ1-2; D is unclear. The V gene lost 5 bases and the J gene lost 0 bases, with 7 bases spanning the gap. The CDR3 consists of 13 residues. Germline loops: CDR1 SGHTA, CDR2 FQGNSA. The full variable domain, in which reference TRBV7-2 and TRBJ1-2 provide the parts outside the CDR3, is GAGVSQSPSNKVTEKGKDVELRCDPISGHTALYWYRQSLGQGLEFLIYFQGNSAPDKSGLPSDRFSAERTGGSVSTLTIQRTQQEDSAVYLCASSAVTNYGYTFGSGTRLTVV.

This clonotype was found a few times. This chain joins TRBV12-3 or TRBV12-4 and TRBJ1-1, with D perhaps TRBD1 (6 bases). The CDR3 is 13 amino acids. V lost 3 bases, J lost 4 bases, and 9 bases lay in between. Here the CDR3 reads CASSFGGPTEAFF. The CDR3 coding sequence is TGTGCCAGCAGTTTCGGGGGGCCCACTGAAGCTTTCTTT.

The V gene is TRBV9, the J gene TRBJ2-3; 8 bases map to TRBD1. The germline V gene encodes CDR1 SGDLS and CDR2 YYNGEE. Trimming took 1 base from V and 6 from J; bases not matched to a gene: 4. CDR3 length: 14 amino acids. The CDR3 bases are TGTGCCAGCAGCGTAATTGGACAGGGCGATACGCAGTATTTT. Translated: CASSVIGQGDTQYF.

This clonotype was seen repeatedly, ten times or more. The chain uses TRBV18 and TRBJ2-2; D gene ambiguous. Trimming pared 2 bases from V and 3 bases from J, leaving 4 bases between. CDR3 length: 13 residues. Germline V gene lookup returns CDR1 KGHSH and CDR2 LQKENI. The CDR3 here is CASSPGYTGELFF. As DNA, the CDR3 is TGTGCCAGCTCACCAGGGTACACCGGGGAGCTGTTTTTT.

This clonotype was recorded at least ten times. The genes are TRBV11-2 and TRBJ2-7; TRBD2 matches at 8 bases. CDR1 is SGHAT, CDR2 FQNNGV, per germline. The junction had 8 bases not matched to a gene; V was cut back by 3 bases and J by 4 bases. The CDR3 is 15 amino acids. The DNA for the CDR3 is TGTGCCAGCAGCTTGTTTGGTACGGGGGGGTACGAGCAGTACGTC. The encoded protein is CASSLFGTGGYEQYV.

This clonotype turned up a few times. The CDR3 DNA follows: TGCGCCAGCAGCCCGGACGGGTATAATCAGCCCCAGCATTTT. Residues: CASSPDGYNQPQHF. The rearrangement links TRBV5-1 to TRBJ1-5; D is uncertain. Germline CDR1 and CDR2: SGHRS and YFSETQ. The ends were cut back, 4 bases at V and 4 bases at J, with 12 bases in the middle. CDR3 length: 14 residues.

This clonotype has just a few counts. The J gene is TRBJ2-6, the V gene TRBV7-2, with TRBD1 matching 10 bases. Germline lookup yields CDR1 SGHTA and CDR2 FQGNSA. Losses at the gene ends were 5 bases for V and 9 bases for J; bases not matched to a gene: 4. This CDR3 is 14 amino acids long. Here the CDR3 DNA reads TGTGCCAGCAGCCCAGACAGGGGGCACAACGTCCTGACTTTC. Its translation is CASSPDRGHNVLTF.

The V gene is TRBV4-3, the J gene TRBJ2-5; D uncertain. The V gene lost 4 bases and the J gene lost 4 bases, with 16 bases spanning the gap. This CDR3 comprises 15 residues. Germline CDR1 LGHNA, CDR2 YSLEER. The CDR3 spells CASSRLHTGGETQYF. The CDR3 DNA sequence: TGCGCCAGCAGCCGCTTGCATACCGGTGGAGAGACCCAGTACTTC.

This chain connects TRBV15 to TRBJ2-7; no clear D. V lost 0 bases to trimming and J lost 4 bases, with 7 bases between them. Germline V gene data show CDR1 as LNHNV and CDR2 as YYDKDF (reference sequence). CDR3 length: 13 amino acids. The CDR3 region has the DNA TGTGCCACCAGCAGAGATGGGAAATACGAGCAGTACTTC. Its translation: CATSRDGKYEQYF.

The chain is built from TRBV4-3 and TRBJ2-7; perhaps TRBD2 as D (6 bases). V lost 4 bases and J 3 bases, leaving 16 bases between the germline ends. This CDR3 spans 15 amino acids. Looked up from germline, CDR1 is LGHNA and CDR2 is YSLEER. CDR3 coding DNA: TGCGCCAGCAGCCCAAACCGTGCGGGAAGCTACGAGCAGTACTTC. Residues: CASSPNRAGSYEQYF.

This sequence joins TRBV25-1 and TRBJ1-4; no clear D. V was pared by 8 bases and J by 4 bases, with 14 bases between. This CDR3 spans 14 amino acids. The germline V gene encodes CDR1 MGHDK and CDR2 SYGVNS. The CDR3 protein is CASAMGYGNEKLFF. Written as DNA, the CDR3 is TGTGCCAGCGCCATGGGTTACGGTAATGAAAAACTGTTTTTT.

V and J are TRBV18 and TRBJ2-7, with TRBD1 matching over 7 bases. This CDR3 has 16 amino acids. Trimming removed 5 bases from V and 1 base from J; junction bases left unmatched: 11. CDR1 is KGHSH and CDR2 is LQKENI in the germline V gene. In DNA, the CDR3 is TGTGCCAGCTCAGCCAATAGGGGGCCTCGGTCCTACGAGCAGTACGTC. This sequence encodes CASSANRGPRSYEQYV.

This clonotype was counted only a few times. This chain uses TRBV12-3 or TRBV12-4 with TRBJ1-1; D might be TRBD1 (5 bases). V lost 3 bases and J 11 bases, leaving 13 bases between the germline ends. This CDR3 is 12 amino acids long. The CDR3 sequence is CASSFSGPEAFF. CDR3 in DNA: TGTGCCAGCAGTTTTTCAGGGCCGGAGGCTTTCTTT.

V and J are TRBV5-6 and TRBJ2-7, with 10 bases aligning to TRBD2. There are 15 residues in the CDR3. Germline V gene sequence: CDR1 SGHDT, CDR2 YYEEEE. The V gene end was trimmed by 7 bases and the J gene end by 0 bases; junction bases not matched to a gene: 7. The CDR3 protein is CASVRLAGGSYEQYV. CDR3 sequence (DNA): TGTGCCAGCGTTCGGTTAGCGGGGGGCTCCTACGAGCAGTACGTC.

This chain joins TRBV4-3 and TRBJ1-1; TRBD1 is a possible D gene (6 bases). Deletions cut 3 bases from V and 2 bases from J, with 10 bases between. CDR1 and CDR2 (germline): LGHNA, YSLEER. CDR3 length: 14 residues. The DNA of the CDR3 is TGCGCCAGCAGCCAGCACAGGGCTAACACTGAAGCTTTCTTT. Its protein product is CASSQHRANTEAFF.

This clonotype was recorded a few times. The CDR3 loop is CASSRRWESKDTQYF. The CDR3 coding sequence is TGTGCCAGCAGCCGCAGGTGGGAGTCTAAAGATACGCAGTATTTT. The V call is TRBV7-2, the J call TRBJ2-3; weak D call: TRBD2 (5 bases). CDR3 size: 15 residues. Trimming took 5 bases from V and 5 from J, leaving 17 bases between them. CDR1 and CDR2 (germline): SGHTA, FQGNSA.

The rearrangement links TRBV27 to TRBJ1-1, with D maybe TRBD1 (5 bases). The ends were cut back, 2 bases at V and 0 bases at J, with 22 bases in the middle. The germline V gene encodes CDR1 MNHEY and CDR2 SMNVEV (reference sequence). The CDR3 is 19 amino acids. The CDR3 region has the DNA TGTGCCAGCAGTTTACGTATTAGGACCCCGGGACCATTGAACACTGAAGCTTTCTTT. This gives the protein CASSLRIRTPGPLNTEAFF.

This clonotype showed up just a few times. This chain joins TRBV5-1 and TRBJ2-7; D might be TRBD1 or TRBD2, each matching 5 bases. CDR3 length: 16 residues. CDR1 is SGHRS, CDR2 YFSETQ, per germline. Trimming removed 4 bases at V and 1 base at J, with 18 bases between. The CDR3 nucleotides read TGCGCCAGCAGCGTGGCCGGGACCGGGATATCCTACGAGCAGTACTTC. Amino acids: CASSVAGTGISYEQYF.

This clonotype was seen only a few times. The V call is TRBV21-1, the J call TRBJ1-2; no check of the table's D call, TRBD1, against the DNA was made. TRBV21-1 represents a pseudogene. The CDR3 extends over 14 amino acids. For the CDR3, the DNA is TGTGCCAGCTTAGGGCAGGGTCTCAGCTATGGCTACACCTTC. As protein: CASLGQGLSYGYTF.

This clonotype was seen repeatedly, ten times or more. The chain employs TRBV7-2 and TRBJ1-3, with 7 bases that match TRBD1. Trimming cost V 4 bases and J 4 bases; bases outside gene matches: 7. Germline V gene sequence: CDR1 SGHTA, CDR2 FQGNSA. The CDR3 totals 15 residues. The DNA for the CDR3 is TGTGCCAGCAGCTCCAAGCGGACAGGAGGAAACACCATATATTTT. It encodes CASSSKRTGGNTIYF.

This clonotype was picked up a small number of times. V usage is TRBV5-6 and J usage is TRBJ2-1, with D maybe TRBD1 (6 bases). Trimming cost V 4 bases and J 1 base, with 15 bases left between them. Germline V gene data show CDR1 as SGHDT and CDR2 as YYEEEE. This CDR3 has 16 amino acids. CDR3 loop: CASSPGGGQSYNEQFF. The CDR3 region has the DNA TGTGCCAGCAGCCCCGGTGGGGGCCAGTCCTACAATGAGCAGTTCTTC.

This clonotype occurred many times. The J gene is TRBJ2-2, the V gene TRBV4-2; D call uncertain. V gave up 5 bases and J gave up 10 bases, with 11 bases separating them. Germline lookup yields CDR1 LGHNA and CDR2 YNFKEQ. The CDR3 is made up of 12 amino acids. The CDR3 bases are TGTGCCAGCAGCTTCAGCGAAGAGGAGCTGTTTTTT. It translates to CASSFSEEELFF.

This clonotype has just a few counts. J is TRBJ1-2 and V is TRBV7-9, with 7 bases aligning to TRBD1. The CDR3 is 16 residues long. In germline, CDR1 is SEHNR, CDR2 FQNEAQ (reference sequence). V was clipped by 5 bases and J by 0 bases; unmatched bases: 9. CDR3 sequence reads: CASSNSGGPSNYGYTF. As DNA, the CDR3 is TGTGCCAGCAGCAACTCAGGGGGGCCTTCTAACTATGGCTACACCTTC. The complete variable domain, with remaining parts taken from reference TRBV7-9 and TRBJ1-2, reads DTGVSQNPRHKITKRGQNVTFRCDPISEHNRLYWYRQTLGQGPEFLTYFQNEAQLEKSRLLSDRFSAERPKGSFSTLEIQRTEQGDSAMYLCASSNSGGPSNYGYTFGSGTRLTVV.